A single sample gave rise to the 27 T cell receptor beta chains below, sequenced in a study of shared clonotypes between healthy human individuals. This table comes from immunoSEQ multiplex PCR, and its TCRdb copy is limited to in-frame clones, with some not included. The repertoire holds about 380,000 clones, with about 96% as singletons. Material: memory CD8+ T cells sorted from blood. Subset given: CD45RO+ cells pooled with CCR7-negative TemRA cells. The receptor set was obtained from a man aged 30-40 years in good health.

The V gene is TRBV11-1, the J gene TRBJ1-1; D unresolved. Trimming cost V 2 bases and J 0 bases, with 7 bases left between them. Germline values: CDR1 SGHAT, CDR2 FQDESV (reference sequence). The CDR3 has 14 residues. DNA for the CDR3: TGTGCCAGCAGCTTATATGCTATGAACACTGAAGCTTTCTTT. Its protein product is CASSLYAMNTEAFF. Full variable domain (missing parts from reference TRBV11-1 and TRBJ1-1): EAEVAQSPRYKITEKSQAVAFWCDPISGHATLYWYRQILGQGPELLVQFQDESVVDDSQLPKDRFSAERLKGVDSTLKIQPAELGDSAMYLCASSLYAMNTEAFFGQGTRLTVV.

The rearrangement joins TRBV27 to TRBJ1-2, with D maybe TRBD1 (5 bases). Trimming removed 3 bases at V and 3 bases at J, with 11 bases between. This CDR3 is 14 amino acids long. CDR1 is MNHEY and CDR2 is SMNVEV in the germline V gene (reference sequence). The CDR3 here is CASSFLGPDYGYTF. DNA of the CDR3: TGTGCCAGCAGTTTTCTGGGGCCGGACTATGGCTACACCTTC.

This chain links TRBV30 with TRBJ1-5; TRBD1 is a possible D gene (5 bases). The V gene lost 0 bases and the J gene lost 11 bases, with 20 bases spanning the gap. CDR3 size: 15 residues. From germline, CDR1 is GTSNPN and CDR2 SVGIG (reference sequence). CDR3: CAWSVLGQLLEAQHF. The CDR3 bases are TGTGCCTGGAGTGTACTCGGACAACTACTTGAGGCCCAGCATTTT.

The gene calls are TRBV20-1 and TRBJ2-1; D tentatively fits TRBD1 or TRBD2 (5 bases each). Germline CDR1 DFQATT, CDR2 SNEGSKA (reference sequence). This CDR3 spans 11 amino acids. Trimming pared 3 bases from V and 6 bases from J, leaving 6 bases between. CDR3 sequence (DNA): TGCAGTGCTAGTGGGACCAATGAGCAGTTCTTC. Its translation: CSASGTNEQFF.

V is TRBV6-5 and J is TRBJ1-2; D may be TRBD1 (5 bases). The CDR3 length is 13 residues. Trimming stripped 5 bases from V and 8 bases from J, with 15 bases between. CDR1 is MNHEY, CDR2 SVGAGI, per germline. The DNA of the CDR3 is TGTGCCAGCAGTCCTATTGTAGGGGTAGGCTACACCTTC. It codes for CASSPIVGVGYTF.

The chain links TRBV10-2 to TRBJ2-5; tentatively, D is TRBD1 (6 bases). The CDR3 spans 14 residues. Trimming shortened V by 3 bases and J by 5 bases, and 13 bases separated the two germline ends. Germline CDR1 is WSHSY and CDR2 is SAAADI. In DNA, the CDR3 is TGCGCCAGCAGTGAAAGGAGAAGGGGGGAGACCCAGTACTTC. This encodes CASSERRRGETQYF.

This clone occurred once. The rearrangement uses TRBV25-1 and TRBJ2-3, with a weak D call TRBD2 (5 bases). Germline-derived CDR1 and CDR2 are MGHDK and SYGVNS. This CDR3 contains 13 residues. With 7 bases removed from V and 1 base from J, the gap between germline ends came to 9 bases. This CDR3 reads CASKGVGTDTQYF. The CDR3 DNA is TGTGCCAGCAAGGGAGTGGGCACAGATACGCAGTATTTT.

The chain joins TRBV11-3 to TRBJ2-1; D perhaps matches TRBD2 (5 bases). The germline CDR1 and CDR2 sequences are SGHNT and YENEEA. V lost 6 bases to trimming and J lost 9 bases, with 18 bases between them. CDR3 length equals 14 residues. The CDR3 bases are TGTGCCAGCAGTTCCGGACTTGCGTTCGGTGAGCAGTTCTTC. As protein: CASSSGLAFGEQFF.

The genes are TRBV28 and TRBJ2-5; the D gene is possibly TRBD2 (7 bases). This CDR3 spans 14 amino acids. Trimming cost V 6 bases and J 7 bases, with 18 bases left between them. CDR1 and CDR2 (germline): MDHEN, SYDVKM. The CDR3 sequence is CASSHGQPGGTQYF. The DNA for the CDR3 is TGTGCCAGCAGCCATGGACAGCCGGGGGGGACCCAGTACTTC.

This clone was picked up one time. The genes are TRBV27 and TRBJ2-3; D not resolved. The CDR3 length is 14 residues. Between the trimmed V and J ends, which lost 6 bases and 0 bases, there was a span of 10 bases. The germline V gene encodes CDR1 MNHEY and CDR2 SMNVEV (reference sequence). The DNA of the CDR3 is TGTGCCAGCAGCCTAATCCTTAGCACAGATACGCAGTATTTT. This translates into CASSLILSTDTQYF.

A remark on this clone: One junction end does not reproduce the germline sequence, and a read error may be involved. The chain carries TRBV6-5 and TRBJ1-5; no definite D call. This CDR3 spans 12 amino acids. The germline gives CDR1 MNHEY, CDR2 SVGAGI. The CDR3 sequence: CASPSSDQPQHF. The CDR3 DNA reads TGTGCCAGCCCCAGTAGCGATCAGCCCCAGCATTTT.

V usage is TRBV7-3 and J usage is TRBJ2-1; 14 bases are a match to TRBD2. V lost 5 bases and J lost 8; bases outside the gene matches: 8. This CDR3 spans 16 amino acids. Germline CDR1 SGHTA, CDR2 FQGTGA. The CDR3, as DNA: TGTGCCAGCAGCATGGGACTAGCGGGAGCGGGTCATGAGCAGTTCTTC. It is translated as CASSMGLAGAGHEQFF. Using reference TRBV7-3 and TRBJ2-1 for the parts outside the CDR3, the full variable domain is GAGVSQTPSNKVTEKGKYVELRCDPISGHTALYWYRQSLGQGPEFLIYFQGTGAADDSGLPNDRFFAVRPEGSVSTLKIQRTERGDSAVYLCASSMGLAGAGHEQFFGPGTRLTVL.

In the case of this clone: The junction differs from germline at one of its ends, possibly a read error. This specimen includes other DNA sequences encoding the same CDR3. This sequence joins TRBV5-1 and TRBJ1-4; 8 bases fit TRBD1. This CDR3 is 15 amino acids long. Germline values: CDR1 SGHRS, CDR2 YFSETQ. The CDR3: CASSRWTGPNEKLFF. The DNA for the CDR3 is TGCGCTAGCAGCCGGTGGACAGGGCCTAATGAAAAACTGTTTTTT.

DNA of the CDR3: TGCGCCAGCAGGCAACAGGGGAACACTGAAGCTTTCTTT. It yields the protein CASRQQGNTEAFF. V is TRBV5-1 and J is TRBJ1-1, with a possible D match to TRBD1 (6 bases). The germline CDR1 and CDR2 sequences are SGHRS and YFSETQ. The CDR3 has 13 amino acids. V was shortened by 5 bases and J by 1 base, with 9 bases between the two germline ends.

This clone appeared a single time. This sequence joins TRBV10-1 and TRBJ2-5; D is possibly TRBD1 (6 bases). Germline CDR1 is WNHNN and CDR2 is SYGVQD (reference sequence). Between the trimmed V and J ends, which lost 0 bases and 7 bases, there was a span of 9 bases. This CDR3 comprises 13 residues. As DNA, the CDR3 is TGCGCCAGCAGTGAGTCTCTCAGGGGGACCCAGTACTTC. Translating it yields CASSESLRGTQYF.

The V and J genes are TRBV4-2 and TRBJ2-1; weak D call: TRBD1 (5 bases). V was trimmed by 4 bases and J by 7 bases, leaving 5 bases between them. Per the germline V gene, CDR1 is LGHNA and CDR2 is YNFKEQ. CDR3 length equals 11 residues. For the CDR3, the DNA is TGTGCCAGCAGCCCAGGGAATGAGCAGTTCTTC. Its protein is CASSPGNEQFF.

The V call is TRBV7-9, the J call TRBJ2-1; 8 bases fit TRBD1. CDR3 length: 16 amino acids. V shed 5 bases and J 4 bases; nucleotides not matched to a gene: 10. Per the germline V gene, CDR1 is SEHNR and CDR2 is FQNEAQ (reference sequence). The CDR3 DNA is TGTGCCAGCAGCCCAACTGGACAGGGCGTATACAATGAGCAGTTCTTC. Its protein is CASSPTGQGVYNEQFF.

The gene calls are TRBV2 and TRBJ1-1, with D uncertain. The germline gives CDR1 SNHLY, CDR2 FYNNEI. V lost 6 bases, J lost 8 bases, and 19 bases lay in between. CDR3 size: 14 residues. CDR3 protein: CASRLEAPNKEAFF. The CDR3 DNA reads as TGTGCCAGCAGATTAGAGGCGCCTAATAAGGAAGCTTTCTTT.

This chain joins TRBV2 and TRBJ2-7, with D possibly being TRBD1 or TRBD2 (7 bases each). CDR1 and CDR2 (germline): SNHLY, FYNNEI. V lost 7 bases, J lost 0 bases, and 13 bases lay in between. The CDR3 sequence is 14 residues long. The CDR3 region is CASKSGGGSYEQYF. Here the CDR3 DNA reads TGTGCCAGCAAATCAGGGGGGGGCTCCTACGAGCAGTACTTC.

The CDR3 spells CASSLGGFAQYF. The CDR3, as DNA: TGTGCCAGCAGCTTAGGAGGCTTTGCGCAGTATTTT. This chain connects TRBV7-9 to TRBJ2-3; no reliable D call. The CDR3 totals 12 residues. Germline assignment: CDR1 SEHNR and CDR2 FQNEAQ (reference sequence). Trimming stripped 1 base from V and 10 bases from J, with 9 bases between.

This chain links TRBV5-1 with TRBJ2-1; unclear D gene. This CDR3 has 15 residues. Germline values: CDR1 SGHRS, CDR2 YFSETQ. The V gene lost 2 bases and the J gene lost 0 bases, with 9 bases spanning the gap. CDR3 residues: CASSFLSSSYNEQFF. DNA for the CDR3: TGCGCCAGCAGCTTTTTGTCTAGCTCCTACAATGAGCAGTTCTTC.

The chain combines TRBV6-6 with TRBJ2-7; tentative D call: TRBD2 (6 bases). CDR1 is MNHNY, CDR2 SVGAGI, per germline (reference sequence). V was clipped by 5 bases and J by 9 bases, with 20 bases between them. The CDR3 is 14 residues long. CDR3 in amino acids: CASSPGLVLRGQYF. The CDR3 DNA follows: TGTGCCAGCAGTCCGGGACTGGTACTACGAGGGCAGTACTTC.

CDR3 region: CASSLWSGYGYTF. CDR3 coding DNA: TGTGCCAGCAGCTTATGGTCGGGGTATGGCTACACCTTC. V is TRBV11-2 and J is TRBJ1-2; no clear D gene. The CDR3 length is 13 residues. The V gene lost 2 bases and the J gene lost 5 bases, with 9 bases spanning the gap. Germline lookup yields CDR1 SGHAT and CDR2 FQNNGV. The full variable domain, rest sourced from reference TRBV11-2 and TRBJ1-2, is EAGVAQSPRYKIIEKRQSVAFWCNPISGHATLYWYQQILGQGPKLLIQFQNNGVVDDSQLPKDRFSAERLKGVDSTLKIQPAKLEDSAVYLCASSLWSGYGYTFGSGTRLTVV.

V gene TRBV7-9 combines with J gene TRBJ1-6; D gene unclear. Germline CDR1 is SEHNR and CDR2 is FQNEAQ (reference sequence). The V gene lost 1 base and the J gene lost 5 bases, with 6 bases spanning the gap. The CDR3 spans 14 residues. CDR3 sequence (DNA): TGTGCCAGCAGCTTAGAGAACAATAATTCACCCCTCCACTTT. Its translation: CASSLENNNSPLHF.

The V gene is TRBV4-2, the J gene TRBJ2-5; D is perhaps TRBD2 (6 bases). This CDR3 is built from 16 residues. V lost 0 bases, J lost 5 bases, and 16 bases lay in between. From germline, CDR1 is LGHNA and CDR2 YNFKEQ. CDR3 in DNA: TGTGCCAGCAGCCAAGACCCGGGACTCCTGGGGGAGACCCAGTACTTC. This translates into CASSQDPGLLGETQYF.

The chain is built from TRBV6-6 and TRBJ2-2; D is uncertain. This CDR3 region has 14 residues. V lost 2 bases and J lost 0, with 4 bases in between. Germline CDR1 is MNHNY and CDR2 is SVGAGI (reference sequence). This chain's CDR3 is CASSYSSNTGELFF. The DNA of the CDR3 is TGTGCCAGCAGTTACAGCTCGAACACCGGGGAGCTGTTTTTT.

The genes are TRBV19 and TRBJ2-7; 12 bases fit TRBD2. The trim removed 8 bases at V and 6 bases at J, leaving 2 bases unmatched. CDR1 and CDR2 from the germline V gene are LNHDA and SQIVND (reference sequence). The CDR3 is 12 amino acids. The DNA of the CDR3 is TGTGCCAGTGGGGGACTAGCGGGCGAGCAGTACTTC. Its protein is CASGGLAGEQYF.